A single sample gave rise to the 8 T cell receptor beta chains below, sequenced in a study of T cell responses to AZD1222 COVID-19 vaccine (dated by TCRdb to the early 2020s). According to the study, the label for this sample's time point signals: baseline before first vaccination. The method behind the library was the immunoSEQ multiplex PCR assay. Held by TCRdb, this immuneACCESS table contains in-frame sequences only and omits some clones. Under half of the omission traces to an unresolved V gene where checked; the cause of the rest is unknown. In all, the sample holds some 97,000 clones, and 88% of those were seen once. The ten largest clones add up to about 2% of the sample. The specimen comprised peripheral blood, sampled on day 0 of AZD1222 vaccination. Source of these receptors: an adult in good health.

V gene TRBV5-4 combines with J gene TRBJ2-5, with 7 nucleotides matching TRBD1. The germline CDR1 and CDR2 sequences are SGHNT and YYREEE (reference sequence). V shed 4 bases, J shed 1 base, and the junction held 13 bases outside the gene matches. The length of the CDR3 is 17 residues. As DNA, the CDR3 is TGTGCCAGCAGCCCTTCTGACAGGGTAGCTTCCCAAGAGACCCAGTACTTC. This encodes CASSPSDRVASQETQYF.

The V gene is TRBV5-5, the J gene TRBJ2-7, with D hard to call. The V gene's germline CDR1 is SGHKS and CDR2 YYEKEE (reference sequence). With 4 bases removed from V and 2 bases from J, the gap between germline ends came to 10 bases. The CDR3 totals 13 residues. The CDR3: CASSTSVTYEQYF. The DNA for the CDR3 is TGTGCCAGCAGCACTTCTGTTACCTACGAGCAGTACTTC.

The V gene is TRBV13, the J gene TRBJ1-6; possible D gene TRBD1, 5 bases. The CDR3 loop spans 18 amino acids. Trimming cost V 1 base and J 7 bases, with 20 bases left between them. Germline V gene lookup returns CDR1 PRHDT and CDR2 FYEKMQ (reference sequence). The DNA of the CDR3 is TGTGCCAGCAGCTTAGAGGCTTCAGTGGTCGGGGGGAATTCACCCCTCCACTTT. Amino acid sequence: CASSLEASVVGGNSPLHF.

The rearrangement uses TRBV4-1 and TRBJ2-7, with D unclear. The CDR3 length is 14 residues. Germline CDR1 MGHRA, CDR2 YSYEKL. V gave up 3 bases and J gave up 2 bases, with 11 bases separating them. As DNA, the CDR3 is TGCGCCAGCAGCCAGCGGACCGCGACCTACGAGCAGTACTTC. Translation: CASSQRTATYEQYF.

The chain carries TRBV11-2 and TRBJ2-2; no definite D call. V lost 5 bases and J 4 bases, leaving 11 bases between the germline ends. Per the germline V gene, CDR1 is SGHAT and CDR2 is FQNNGV. The CDR3 contains 14 residues. The CDR3 DNA reads TGTGCCAGCAGCAGACGACAAGGCACCGGGGAGCTGTTTTTT. Translating it yields CASSRRQGTGELFF.

The rearrangement joins TRBV20-1 to TRBJ2-3; D is possibly TRBD2 (6 bases). Trimming took off 3 bases at V and 2 bases at J, with 15 bases between the two ends. CDR1 DFQATT and CDR2 SNEGSKA come from the germline V gene (reference sequence). The CDR3 sequence is 15 residues long. CDR3 nucleotide sequence: TGCAGTGCTAGTTCTCGGGAGTGGGTCACAGATACGCAGTATTTT. Its protein product is CSASSREWVTDTQYF.

The rearrangement joins TRBV11-2 to TRBJ2-7; 9 positions agree with TRBD2. The CDR3 is 18 residues long. CDR1 and CDR2 from the germline V gene are SGHAT and FQNNGV. Losses at the gene ends were 1 base for V and 1 base for J; bases not matched to a gene: 11. The CDR3 coding sequence is TGTGCCAGCAGCTTAGTTTATTCCTCTCTAGCGGGATCCTACGAGCAGTACTTC. The encoded protein is CASSLVYSSLAGSYEQYF.

This chain uses TRBV7-2 with TRBJ2-1; D gene ambiguous. Germline V gives CDR1 SGHTA, CDR2 FQGNSA. Trimming removed 7 bases from V and 9 bases from J, with 19 bases in between. The CDR3 has 14 amino acids. CDR3 amino acids: CASTFSPPSTEQFF. In DNA, the CDR3 is TGTGCCAGCACTTTTTCCCCCCCAAGCACTGAGCAGTTCTTC.